This T cell receptor beta chain was found in a study of T-cell reconstitution after alpha-beta-depleted transplantation in children. This clonotype was counted ten times or more. CDR3 length: 12 amino acids. V was clipped by 3 bases and J by 5 bases, with 10 bases between them. CDR1 is GTSNPN, CDR2 SVGIG, per germline (reference sequence). Preparation of the TCRbeta library used unique molecular identifiers. Each CDR3 protein gets one entry after TCRdb re-called the PCR reads with MiXCR. Of 150,000 to 250,000 distinct CDR3 sequences in the sample, more than 14% are singletons; the top ten hold about 13%.

The chain couples TRBV30 to TRBJ1-1, with D uncertain. This clonotype originated in a human donor who donated a stem cell graft to a child with acute lymphoblastic leukemia. Sequenced material: PBMCs from the stem cell graft donor, taken from the stem cell graft. The CDR3 here is CAWSERETEAFF. CDR3 bases: TGTGCCTGGAGCGAGAGAGAAACTGAAGCTTTCTTT.